This T cell receptor (beta chain) was recorded in a study of shared clonotypes between healthy human individuals. Germline assignment: CDR1 KGHSH and CDR2 LQKENI. The V gene lost 8 bases and the J gene lost 0 bases, with 11 bases spanning the gap. There are 15 residues in the CDR3. The protocol was immunoSEQ multiplex PCR, while the TCRdb copy is restricted to in-frame clones and leaves out a portion. The sample yields 1,400,000 or so clones, approximately 98.5% seen once. Division of CD4+ cells produced a CD45RA+ naive subset and a CD45RA-negative memory subset. V is TRBV18 and J is TRBJ2-6; D might be TRBD1 or TRBD2, each matching 5 bases. Sequencing was done on a sample of naive CD4+ T cells sorted from blood. The subset denotes: CD45RA+ positively selected. The sequence was collected from a man aged 25 to 45 in good health. CDR3 sequence reads: CASRPRGSGANVLTF. The CDR3 coding sequence is TGTGCCAGCCGGCCGAGGGGCTCTGGGGCCAACGTCCTGACTTTC.